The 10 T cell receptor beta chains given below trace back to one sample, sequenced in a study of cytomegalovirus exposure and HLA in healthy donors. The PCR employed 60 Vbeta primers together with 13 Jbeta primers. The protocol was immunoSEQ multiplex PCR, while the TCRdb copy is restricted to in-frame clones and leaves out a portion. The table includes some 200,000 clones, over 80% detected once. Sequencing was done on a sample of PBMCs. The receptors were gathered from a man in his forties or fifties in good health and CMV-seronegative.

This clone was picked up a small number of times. This CDR3 reads CASTLTGAGQPQHF. For the CDR3, the DNA is TGTGCCAGCACTCTGACAGGGGCGGGTCAGCCCCAGCATTTT. The chain combines TRBV6-1 with TRBJ1-5, with 8 nucleotides matching TRBD1. Germline trimming cut 7 bases from V and 6 bases from J; bases unmatched to any gene: 8. The CDR3 has 14 residues. Germline assignment: CDR1 MNHNS and CDR2 SASEGT.

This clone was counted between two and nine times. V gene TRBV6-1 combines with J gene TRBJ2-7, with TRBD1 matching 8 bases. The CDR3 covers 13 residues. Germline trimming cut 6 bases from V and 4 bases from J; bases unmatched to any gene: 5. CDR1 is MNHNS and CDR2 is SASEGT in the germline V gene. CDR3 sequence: CASSSGQDYEQYF. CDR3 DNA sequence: TGTGCCAGCAGCTCGGGACAGGATTACGAGCAGTACTTC.

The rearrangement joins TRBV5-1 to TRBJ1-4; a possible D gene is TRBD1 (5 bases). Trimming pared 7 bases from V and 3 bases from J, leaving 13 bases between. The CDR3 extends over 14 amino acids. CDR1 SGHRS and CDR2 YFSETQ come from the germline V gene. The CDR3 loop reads CASSAGSANEKLFF. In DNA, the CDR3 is TGCGCCAGCTCCGCAGGGTCGGCTAATGAAAAACTGTTTTTT.

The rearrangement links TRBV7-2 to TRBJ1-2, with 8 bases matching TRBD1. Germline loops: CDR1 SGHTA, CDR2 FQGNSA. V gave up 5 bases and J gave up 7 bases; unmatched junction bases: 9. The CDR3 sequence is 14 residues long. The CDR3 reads CASSPRTGGFGYTF. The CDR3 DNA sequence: TGTGCCAGCAGCCCCAGAACAGGGGGGTTTGGCTACACCTTC.

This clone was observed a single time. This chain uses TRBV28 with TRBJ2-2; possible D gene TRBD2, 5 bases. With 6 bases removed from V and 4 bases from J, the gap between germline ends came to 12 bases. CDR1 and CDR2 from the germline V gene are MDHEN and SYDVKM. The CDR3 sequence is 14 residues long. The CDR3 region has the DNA TGTGCCAGCAGGCTGACCGCGGGCACCGGGGAGCTGTTTTTT. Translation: CASRLTAGTGELFF.

CDR3 sequence reads: CASSDGGYNYGYTF. In DNA, the CDR3 is TGCGCCAGCAGTGACGGGGGGTACAACTATGGCTACACCTTC. The chain has TRBV10-2 and TRBJ1-2; the D gene is possibly TRBD1 (5 bases). The CDR3 is made up of 14 amino acids. V was trimmed by 3 bases and J by 2 bases, leaving 10 bases between them. Germline lookup yields CDR1 WSHSY and CDR2 SAAADI.

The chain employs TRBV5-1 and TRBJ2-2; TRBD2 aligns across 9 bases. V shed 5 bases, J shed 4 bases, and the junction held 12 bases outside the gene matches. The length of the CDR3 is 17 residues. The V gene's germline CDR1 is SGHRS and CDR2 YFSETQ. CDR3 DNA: TGCGCCAGCAGGCGCGCGGGGGGGCCGCCTACCACCGGGGAGCTGTTTTTT. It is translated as CASRRAGGPPTTGELFF.

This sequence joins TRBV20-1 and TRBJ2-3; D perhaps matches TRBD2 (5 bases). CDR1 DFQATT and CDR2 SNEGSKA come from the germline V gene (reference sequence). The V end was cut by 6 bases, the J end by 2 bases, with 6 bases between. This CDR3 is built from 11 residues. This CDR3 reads CSAGVTDTQYF. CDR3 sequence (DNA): TGCAGTGCCGGGGTCACAGATACGCAGTATTTT.

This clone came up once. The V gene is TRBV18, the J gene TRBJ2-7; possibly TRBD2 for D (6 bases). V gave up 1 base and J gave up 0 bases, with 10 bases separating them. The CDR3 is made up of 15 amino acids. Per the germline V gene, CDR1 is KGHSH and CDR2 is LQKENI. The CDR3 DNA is TGTGCCAGCTCACCACAGGGACTCACCTCCTACGAGCAGTACTTC. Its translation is CASSPQGLTSYEQYF.

CDR3 in DNA: TGTGCCAGTAGTATTGGACAGTACTACGAGCAGTACTTC. This translates into CASSIGQYYEQYF. This rearrangement joins TRBV19 to TRBJ2-7; a possible D gene is TRBD1 (6 bases). V lost 3 bases and J lost 3, with 9 bases in between. Germline CDR1 is LNHDA and CDR2 is SQIVND (reference sequence). The CDR3 length is 13 residues.